The next 4 T cell receptor beta chains were all read from a single sample in a study of blood T cell repertoires in COVID-19. The assay was immunoSEQ multiplex PCR, and TCRdb's table has in-frame clones only and misses some. The sample lists about 220,000 clones, 88% occurring once. The specimen was PBMCs or T cells enriched from blood (not recorded which). The receptors shown here come from a woman in her twenties or thirties who had recovered from COVID-19.

This clone came up a few times. The V call is TRBV6-1, the J call TRBJ1-2; 8 bases map to TRBD1. The V and J ends lost 0 bases and 5 bases, in that order; junction bases with no gene match: 8. This CDR3 has 16 residues. Germline loops: CDR1 MNHNS, CDR2 SASEGT. The CDR3 DNA follows: TGTGCCAGCAGTGAAGCGCTTGGACAGGGAGGTTATGGCTACACCTTC. This translates into CASSEALGQGGYGYTF.

The V call is TRBV4-3, the J call TRBJ1-3; a possible D gene is TRBD1 (6 bases). Germline V CDR1 and CDR2: LGHNA, YSLEER. Between the trimmed V and J ends, which lost 3 bases and 0 bases, there was a span of 12 bases. The CDR3 is 16 amino acids. The CDR3 DNA is TGCGCCAGCAGCCATAAACGGACAGACTCTGGAAACACCATATATTTT. It yields the protein CASSHKRTDSGNTIYF.

This sequence joins TRBV4-1 and TRBJ2-7; 9 nucleotides align to TRBD1. This CDR3 has 16 amino acids. Germline CDR1 MGHRA, CDR2 YSYEKL. Unmatched junction bases numbered 6, after V lost 0 bases and J lost 3 bases. The CDR3: CASSQDSGTGRYEQYF. Here the CDR3 DNA reads TGCGCCAGCAGCCAAGACTCCGGGACAGGGCGCTACGAGCAGTACTTC.

The CDR3 here is CASTSGPGNTIYF. The CDR3 region has the DNA TGTGCCAGTACGTCAGGCCCTGGAAACACCATATATTTT. The chain links TRBV19 to TRBJ1-3; D remains unclear. CDR1 and CDR2 (germline): LNHDA, SQIVND (reference sequence). CDR3 length: 13 amino acids. V was pared by 7 bases and J by 2 bases, with 9 bases between.